This entry describes one T cell receptor beta chain. The antigen it binds to is not known. There are no base qualities to consult, and no much larger clone falls within one base. These data belong to a study of response to subunit inactivated influenza vaccine (dated by TCRdb to between 2018 and 2020). For the study in its entirety: Deep quantitative profiling of the T cell receptor repertoire was used in the study to follow responses to a trivalent subunit inactivated influenza vaccine.

Study-level results and caveats: The authors suggested that each seasonal influenza vaccination may recruit only a limited number of new T cells.

Receptors were amplified or captured by RT-PCR. Instrument on record: Illumina HiSeq 2500. Using fastp trimming at Q25 and MiXCR clonotype assembly, TCRdb reanalyzed the public sequencing data and kept in-frame beta chains. When rows share a CDR3 protein, they turn into one entry using the most common DNA and genes. Recorded for this sample are about 500,000 distinct CDR3 sequences; roughly 13% of them occurred a single time. Roughly 14% of the sample belongs to the ten largest clones. Unmatched junction bases come to 3, with V trimmed by 5 bases and J by 2 bases. CDR1 and CDR2 are drawn from the germline V gene (reference sequence): LGHDT, YNNKEL. Including cysteine and phenylalanine, the CDR3 has 15 amino acids. Just CDR3 DNA is preserved here, 45 bases in frame from base 1. Per the publication, the time point label means: around 42 days after influenza vaccine administration.

The sample here was PBMCs from blood, taken roughly 46 days after vaccination. The receptor was isolated from a man aged 50 to 59 who received an inactivated influenza vaccine. Donor details come from another sample of the same person, matched by shared clones. The chain is encoded by TRBV3-1 joined to TRBJ2-1, and 10 junction bases match TRBD1. The nucleotide sequence reads as follows: TGTGCCAGCAGCAAGACAGGGGGCGCCTACAATGAGCAGTTCTTC. Its product reads: CASSKTGGAYNEQFF.